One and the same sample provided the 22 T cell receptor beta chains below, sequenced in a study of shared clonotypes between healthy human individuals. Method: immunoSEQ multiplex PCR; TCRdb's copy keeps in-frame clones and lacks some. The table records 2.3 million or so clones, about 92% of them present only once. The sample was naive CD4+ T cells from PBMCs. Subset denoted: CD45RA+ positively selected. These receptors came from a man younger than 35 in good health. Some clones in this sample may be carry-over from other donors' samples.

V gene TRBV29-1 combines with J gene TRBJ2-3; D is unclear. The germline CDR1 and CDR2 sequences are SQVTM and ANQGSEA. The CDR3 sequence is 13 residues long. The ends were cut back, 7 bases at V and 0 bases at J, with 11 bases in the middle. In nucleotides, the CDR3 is TGCAGCGCTGTTAGGGTTAGCACAGATACGCAGTATTTT. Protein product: CSAVRVSTDTQYF.

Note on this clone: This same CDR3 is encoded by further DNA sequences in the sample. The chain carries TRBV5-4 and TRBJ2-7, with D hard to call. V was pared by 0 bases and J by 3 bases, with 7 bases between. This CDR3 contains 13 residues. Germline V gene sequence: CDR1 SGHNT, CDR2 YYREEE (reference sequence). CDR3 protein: CASSLAYRYEQYF. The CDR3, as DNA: TGTGCCAGCAGCTTGGCCTACCGCTACGAGCAGTACTTC.

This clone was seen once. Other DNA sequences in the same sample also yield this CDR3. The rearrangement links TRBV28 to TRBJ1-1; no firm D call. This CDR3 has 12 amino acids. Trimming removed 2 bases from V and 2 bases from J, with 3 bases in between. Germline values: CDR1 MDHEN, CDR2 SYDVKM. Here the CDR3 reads CASSLINTEAFF. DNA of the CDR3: TGTGCCAGCAGTTTAATCAACACTGAAGCTTTCTTT.

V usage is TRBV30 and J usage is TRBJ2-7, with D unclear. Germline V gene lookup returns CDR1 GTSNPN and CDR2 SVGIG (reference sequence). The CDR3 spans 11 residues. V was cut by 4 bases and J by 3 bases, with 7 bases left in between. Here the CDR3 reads CAWIGLYEQYF. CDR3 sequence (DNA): TGTGCCTGGATCGGCCTCTACGAGCAGTACTTC.

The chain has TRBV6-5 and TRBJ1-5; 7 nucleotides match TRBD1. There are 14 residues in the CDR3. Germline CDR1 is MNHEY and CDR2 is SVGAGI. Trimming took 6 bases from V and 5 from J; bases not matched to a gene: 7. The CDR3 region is CASSQGGVDQPQHF. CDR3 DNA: TGTGCCAGCAGCCAGGGGGGGGTGGATCAGCCCCAGCATTTT.

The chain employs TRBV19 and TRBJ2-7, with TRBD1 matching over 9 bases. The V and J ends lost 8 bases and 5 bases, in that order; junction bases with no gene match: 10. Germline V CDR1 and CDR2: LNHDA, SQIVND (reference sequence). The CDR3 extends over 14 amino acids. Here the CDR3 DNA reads TGTGCCAGTCCTAACCGGGACAGGGATGACGAGCAGTACTTC. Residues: CASPNRDRDDEQYF. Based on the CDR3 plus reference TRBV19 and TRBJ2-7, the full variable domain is DGGITQSPKYLFRKEGQNVTLSCEQNLNHDAMYWYRQDPGQGLRLIYYSQIVNDFQKGDIAEGYSVSREKKESFPLTVTSAQKNPTAFYLCASPNRDRDDEQYFGPGTRLTVT.

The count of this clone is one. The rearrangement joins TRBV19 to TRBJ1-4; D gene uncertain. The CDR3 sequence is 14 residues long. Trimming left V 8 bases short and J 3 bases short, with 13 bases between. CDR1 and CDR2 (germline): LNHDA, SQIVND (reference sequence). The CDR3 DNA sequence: TGTGCCAGTCGAAAGGACGGAGCTAATGAAAAACTGTTTTTT. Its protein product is CASRKDGANEKLFF.

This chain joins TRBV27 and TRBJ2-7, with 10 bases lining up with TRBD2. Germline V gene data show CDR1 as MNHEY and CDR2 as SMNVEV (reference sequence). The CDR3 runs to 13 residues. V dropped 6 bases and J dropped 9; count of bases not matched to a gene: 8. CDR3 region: CASRRSGRLVQYF. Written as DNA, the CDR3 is TGTGCCAGCAGGCGTAGCGGGAGGCTTGTGCAGTACTTC.

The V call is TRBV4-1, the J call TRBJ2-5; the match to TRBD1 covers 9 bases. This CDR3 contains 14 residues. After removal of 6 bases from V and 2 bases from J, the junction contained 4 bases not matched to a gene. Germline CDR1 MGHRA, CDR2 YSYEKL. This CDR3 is CASRRQGGQETQYF. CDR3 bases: TGCGCCAGCAGGAGACAGGGGGGGCAAGAGACCCAGTACTTC.

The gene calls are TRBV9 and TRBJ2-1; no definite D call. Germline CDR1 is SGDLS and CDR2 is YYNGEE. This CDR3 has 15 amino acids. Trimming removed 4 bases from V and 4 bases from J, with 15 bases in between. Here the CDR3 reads CASSPRTVLYNEQFF. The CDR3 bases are TGTGCCAGCAGCCCCCGGACGGTATTATACAATGAGCAGTTCTTC.

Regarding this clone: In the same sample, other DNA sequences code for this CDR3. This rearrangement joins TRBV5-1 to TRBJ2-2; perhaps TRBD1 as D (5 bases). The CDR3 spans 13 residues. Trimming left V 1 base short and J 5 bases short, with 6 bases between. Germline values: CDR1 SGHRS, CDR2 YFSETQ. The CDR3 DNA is TGCGCCAGCAGCTTGTCAGGGACCGGGGAGCTGTTTTTT. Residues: CASSLSGTGELFF. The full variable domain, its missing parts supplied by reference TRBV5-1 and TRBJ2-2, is KAGVTQTPRYLIKTRGQQVTLSCSPISGHRSVSWYQQTPGQGLQFLFEYFSETQRNKGNFPGRFSGRQFSNSRSEMNVSTLELGDSALYLCASSLSGTGELFFGEGSRLTVL.

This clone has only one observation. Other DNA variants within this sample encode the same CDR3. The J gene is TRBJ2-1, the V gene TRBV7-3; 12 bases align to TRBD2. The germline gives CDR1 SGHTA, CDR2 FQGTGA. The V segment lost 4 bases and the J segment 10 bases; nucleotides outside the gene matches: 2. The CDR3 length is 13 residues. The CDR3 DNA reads TGTGCCAGCAGCTCTGGACTAGCGGGGGAGCAGTTCTTC. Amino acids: CASSSGLAGEQFF.

The CDR3 DNA reads TGTGCCAGCAGTTGGGGGGGGAAGCTGGGCGAGCAGTACTTC. It encodes CASSWGGKLGEQYF. V gene TRBV6-5 combines with J gene TRBJ2-7; TRBD2 matches at 7 bases. Germline V gene lookup returns CDR1 MNHEY and CDR2 SVGAGI. CDR3 length: 14 residues. V lost 4 bases and J lost 6; bases outside the gene matches: 9.

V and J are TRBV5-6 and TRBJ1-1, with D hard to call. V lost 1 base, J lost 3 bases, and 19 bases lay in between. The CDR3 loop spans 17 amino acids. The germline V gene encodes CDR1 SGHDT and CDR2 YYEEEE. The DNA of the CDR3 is TGTGCCAGCAGCTTGACGTCAGCAGACTTGATACACACTGAAGCTTTCTTT. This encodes CASSLTSADLIHTEAFF.

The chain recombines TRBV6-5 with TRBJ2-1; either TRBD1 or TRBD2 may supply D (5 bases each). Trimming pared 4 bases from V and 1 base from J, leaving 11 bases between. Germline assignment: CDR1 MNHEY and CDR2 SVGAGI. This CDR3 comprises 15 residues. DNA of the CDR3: TGTGCCAGCAGTTTCCGGGACCCATCCTACAATGAGCAGTTCTTC. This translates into CASSFRDPSYNEQFF.

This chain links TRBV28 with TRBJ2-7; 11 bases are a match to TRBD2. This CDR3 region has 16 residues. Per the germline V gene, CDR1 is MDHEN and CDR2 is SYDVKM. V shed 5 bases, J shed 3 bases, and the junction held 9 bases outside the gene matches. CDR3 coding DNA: TGTGCCAGCAGTCCATTTCCCGGGACTAGCGGCTACGAGCAGTACTTC. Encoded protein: CASSPFPGTSGYEQYF.

The CDR3 loop reads CASGGAYNEQFF. DNA of the CDR3: TGTGCCAGTGGGGGTGCCTACAATGAGCAGTTCTTC. The chain has TRBV7-9 and TRBJ2-1; D tentatively reads TRBD1 or TRBD2 (5 bases each). CDR3 length: 12 amino acids. Germline V gives CDR1 SEHNR, CDR2 FQNEAQ (reference sequence). Trimming shortened V by 9 bases and J by 2 bases, and 8 bases separated the two germline ends.

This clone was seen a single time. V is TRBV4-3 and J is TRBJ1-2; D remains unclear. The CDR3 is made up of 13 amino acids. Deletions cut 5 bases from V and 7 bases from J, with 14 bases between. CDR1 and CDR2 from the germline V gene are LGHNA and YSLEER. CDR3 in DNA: TGCGCCAGCAGCACACAAAGGCTGGGTGGCTACACCTTC. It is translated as CASSTQRLGGYTF.

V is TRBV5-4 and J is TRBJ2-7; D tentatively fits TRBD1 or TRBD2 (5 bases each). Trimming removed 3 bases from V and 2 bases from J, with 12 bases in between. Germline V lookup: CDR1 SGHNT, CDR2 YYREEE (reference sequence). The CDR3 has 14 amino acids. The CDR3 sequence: CASSSGRGAYEQYF. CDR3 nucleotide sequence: TGTGCCAGCAGCTCGGGACGGGGCGCCTACGAGCAGTACTTC.

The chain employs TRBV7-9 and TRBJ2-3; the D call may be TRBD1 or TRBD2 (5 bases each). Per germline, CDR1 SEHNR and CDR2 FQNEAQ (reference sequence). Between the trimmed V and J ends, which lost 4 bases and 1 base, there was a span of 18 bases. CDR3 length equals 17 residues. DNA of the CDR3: TGTGCCAGCAGCTCCAGTGGGGCGGGTATGGGCACAGATACGCAGTATTTT. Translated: CASSSSGAGMGTDTQYF.

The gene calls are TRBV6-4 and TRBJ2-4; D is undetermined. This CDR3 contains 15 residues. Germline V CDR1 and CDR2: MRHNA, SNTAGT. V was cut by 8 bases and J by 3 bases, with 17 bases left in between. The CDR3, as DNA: TGTGCCAGCGCCGGGCCACAAGTAAACAAAAACATTCAGTACTTC. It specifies CASAGPQVNKNIQYF.

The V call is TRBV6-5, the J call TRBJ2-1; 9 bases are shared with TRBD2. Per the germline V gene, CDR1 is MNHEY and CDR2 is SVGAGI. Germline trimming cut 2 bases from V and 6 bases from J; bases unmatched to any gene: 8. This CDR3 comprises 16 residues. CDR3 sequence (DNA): TGTGCCAGCAGTTACCGCGCTAGCGGGATTCCCAATGAGCAGTTCTTC. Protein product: CASSYRASGIPNEQFF.